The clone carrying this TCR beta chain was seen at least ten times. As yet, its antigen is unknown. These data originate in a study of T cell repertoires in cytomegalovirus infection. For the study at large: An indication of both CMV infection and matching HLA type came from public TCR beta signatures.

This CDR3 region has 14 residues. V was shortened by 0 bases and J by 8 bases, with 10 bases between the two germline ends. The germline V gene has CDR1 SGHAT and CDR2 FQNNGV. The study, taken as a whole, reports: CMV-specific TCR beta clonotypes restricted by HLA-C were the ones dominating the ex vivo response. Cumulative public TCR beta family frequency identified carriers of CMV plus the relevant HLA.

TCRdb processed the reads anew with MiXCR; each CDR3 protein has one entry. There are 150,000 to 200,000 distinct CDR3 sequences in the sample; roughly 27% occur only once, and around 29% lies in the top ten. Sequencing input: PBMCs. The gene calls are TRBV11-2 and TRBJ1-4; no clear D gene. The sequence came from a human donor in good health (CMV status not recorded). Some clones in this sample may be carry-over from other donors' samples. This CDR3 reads CASSLDLQEEKLFF. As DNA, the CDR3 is TGTGCCAGCAGCTTAGATCTCCAGGAGGAAAAACTGTTTTTT.